The following is a T cell receptor beta chain sequence with its context. Sequencing was at deep level. Sequencing used immunoSEQ multiplex PCR; TCRdb keeps in-frame clones, though not all of them. The table lists roughly 680,000 clones, 55% to 80% of them singletons. This record belongs to a study of shared clonotypes between healthy human individuals. About the study: Each donor had three CD4 naive, three CD4 memory, two CD8 naive and one CD8 memory plate.

Between the trimmed V and J ends, which lost 1 base and 4 bases, there was a span of 11 bases. Germline V gene lookup returns CDR1 SGHAT and CDR2 FQNNGV. The CDR3 is 15 residues long. This clonotype was sampled from a woman between 25 and 40 years old in good health. Material: memory CD4+ T cells sorted from blood. Subset here: CD45RA-negative fraction. This chain uses TRBV11-2 with TRBJ1-3; TRBD1 might be the D (6 bases). The CDR3 protein is CASSLVGGSGNTIYF. The CDR3 region has the DNA TGTGCCAGCAGCTTAGTAGGGGGGTCCGGAAACACCATATATTTT.